This entry lists 12 T cell receptor beta chains sequenced from one sample in a study of identical twins. TCRdb reprocessed the 5' RACE reads via MiXCR and lists one record per CDR3 protein. The sample has about 520,000 distinct CDR3 sequences, less than 25% seen once; the top ten hold roughly 0.91%. The same data also went into a second study, on T cells expressing NK-cell markers.

The sample comprised CD4+ T cells sorted from blood. The receptors here all came from a woman in her late teens or twenties in good health.

V and J are TRBV10-3 and TRBJ1-6, with D perhaps TRBD1 (6 bases). V was clipped by 6 bases and J by 3 bases, with 12 bases between them. CDR3 length: 15 amino acids. The germline V gene encodes CDR1 ENHRY and CDR2 SYGVKD. DNA for the CDR3: TGTGCCATCAGGGACAGCAGCCTCTATAATTCACCCCTCCACTTT. It encodes CAIRDSSLYNSPLHF.

This clonotype was counted between two and nine times. V usage is TRBV5-1 and J usage is TRBJ2-7; TRBD1 matches at 9 bases. The ends lost 0 bases at V and 5 bases at J; junction bases unmatched: 6. The CDR3 extends over 15 amino acids. Germline CDR1 and CDR2: SGHRS and YFSETQ. The CDR3: CASSLAGQGHNEQYF. The CDR3 DNA reads TGCGCCAGCAGCTTGGCGGGACAGGGCCACAACGAGCAGTACTTC. The variable domain in full, completed from reference TRBV5-1 and TRBJ2-7, reads KAGVTQTPRYLIKTRGQQVTLSCSPISGHRSVSWYQQTPGQGLQFLFEYFSETQRNKGNFPGRFSGRQFSNSRSEMNVSTLELGDSALYLCASSLAGQGHNEQYFGPGTRLTVT.

In this sample, this clonotype turned up a few times. The chain combines TRBV7-2 with TRBJ2-7; D possibly corresponds to TRBD1 (6 bases). The CDR3 loop spans 14 amino acids. CDR1 and CDR2 from the germline V gene are SGHTA and FQGNSA. V was clipped by 5 bases and J by 1 base, with 12 bases between them. The chain's CDR3 is CASSLKQGSYEQYF. CDR3 nucleotide sequence: TGTGCCAGCAGCCTCAAACAGGGTTCCTACGAGCAGTACTTC. Based on the CDR3 plus reference TRBV7-2 and TRBJ2-7, the full variable domain is GAGVSQSPSNKVTEKGKDVELRCDPISGHTALYWYRQSLGQGLEFLIYFQGNSAPDKSGLPSDRFSAERTGGSVSTLTIQRTQQEDSAVYLCASSLKQGSYEQYFGPGTRLTVT.

CDR3 DNA: TGCGCCAGCAGACAAACACTCACAGATACGCAGTATTTT. The encoded protein is CASRQTLTDTQYF. The V gene is TRBV5-1, the J gene TRBJ2-3; the D is unclear. The germline gives CDR1 SGHRS, CDR2 YFSETQ. CDR3 size: 13 residues. The ends were cut back, 5 bases at V and 2 bases at J, with 9 bases in the middle.

The chain has TRBV20-1 and TRBJ2-7; 8 bases map to TRBD2. The length of the CDR3 is 14 residues. Germline trimming cut 2 bases from V and 7 bases from J; bases unmatched to any gene: 10. Germline V gene lookup returns CDR1 DFQATT and CDR2 SNEGSKA (reference sequence). The CDR3 reads CSARIAGLNGEQYF. CDR3 in DNA: TGCAGTGCTAGAATAGCGGGACTGAATGGTGAGCAGTACTTC.

The chain employs TRBV20-1 and TRBJ2-1; D remains ambiguous. Germline V gives CDR1 DFQATT, CDR2 SNEGSKA (reference sequence). V was pared by 0 bases and J by 12 bases, with 12 bases between. This CDR3 has 12 amino acids. CDR3 sequence reads: CSARDFGSWQFF. CDR3 bases: TGCAGTGCTAGAGATTTCGGTAGCTGGCAGTTCTTC.

The V and J genes are TRBV5-1 and TRBJ2-3; D gene uncertain. Trimming stripped 0 bases from V and 6 bases from J, with 8 bases between. CDR1 is SGHRS and CDR2 is YFSETQ in the germline V gene. The CDR3 has 13 amino acids. The CDR3 loop is CASSLAPVDTQYF. CDR3 DNA sequence: TGCGCCAGCAGCTTGGCCCCAGTTGATACGCAGTATTTT. Supplemented by reference TRBV5-1 and TRBJ2-3, the full variable domain reads KAGVTQTPRYLIKTRGQQVTLSCSPISGHRSVSWYQQTPGQGLQFLFEYFSETQRNKGNFPGRFSGRQFSNSRSEMNVSTLELGDSALYLCASSLAPVDTQYFGPGTRLTVL.

This clonotype was seen only once. V and J are TRBV18 and TRBJ2-5; D gene uncertain. Germline values: CDR1 KGHSH, CDR2 LQKENI. The germline V and J ends were trimmed by 6 bases and 7 bases, with 15 bases remaining between them. This CDR3 has 13 amino acids. The DNA for the CDR3 is TGTGCCAGCTCCCCTCCTGTCCAGAGGACCCAGTACTTC. Encoded protein: CASSPPVQRTQYF.

The V gene is TRBV6-5, the J gene TRBJ2-5, with D perhaps TRBD1 or TRBD2 (5 bases each). Germline V gene lookup returns CDR1 MNHEY and CDR2 SVGAGI. This CDR3 has 15 residues. Trimming removed 2 bases from V and 5 bases from J, with 15 bases in between. The CDR3 nucleotides are TGTGCCAGCAGTTACGGGACCACAGCTCGGGAGACCCAGTACTTC. Protein sequence: CASSYGTTARETQYF.

This clonotype was seen a few times. This chain uses TRBV18 with TRBJ2-3; TRBD2 matches 10 bases. J lost 0 bases, V lost 6 bases, and 6 bases had no gene match. CDR3 length equals 16 residues. CDR1 KGHSH and CDR2 LQKENI come from the germline V gene. The CDR3 nucleotides are TGTGCCAGCTCGCCGAGGACTAGCGGTAGCACAGATACGCAGTATTTT. Translated: CASSPRTSGSTDTQYF.

For this clonotype: A much larger clone is a single base away; this may be a read error. The rearrangement joins TRBV6-5 to TRBJ2-2, with a tentative D call TRBD1 (5 bases). There are 11 residues in the CDR3. The germline CDR1 and CDR2 sequences are MNHEY and SVGAGI. V lost 2 bases and J lost 15, with 10 bases in between. Here the CDR3 reads CASSYQGAVFF. The CDR3 DNA is TGTGCCAGCAGTTACCAGGGCGCGGTGTTTTTT.

The chain recombines TRBV27 with TRBJ2-7; 7 nucleotides line up with TRBD2. The CDR3 is 14 residues long. The junction had 12 bases not matched to a gene; V was cut back by 6 bases and J by 7 bases. CDR1 MNHEY and CDR2 SMNVEV come from the germline V gene (reference sequence). As DNA, the CDR3 is TGTGCCAGCAGGGGGGACCGCGGGGGTTGGGAGCAGTACTTC. This encodes CASRGDRGGWEQYF.